Sequencing of this T cell receptor (beta chain) was carried out in a study of cytomegalovirus exposure and HLA in healthy donors. In the study overall: Out of around 360 genotyped donors, roughly 83% belonged to the Caucasian-associated ancestry cluster.

Between the trimmed V and J ends, which lost 4 bases and 6 bases, there was a span of 22 bases. Germline loops: CDR1 SGHKS, CDR2 YYEKEE (reference sequence). This CDR3 has 17 amino acids. Study-wide points: Earlier analysis looked at TCR beta V segments, and most were productive about 90% or about 30% of the time. It was reportedly the case that the classifier diagnosed cytomegalovirus status with high specificity and sensitivity. The majority of TCR sequences were rare, yet some public TCRs appeared in many donors.

Vbeta (60) and Jbeta (13) primers were used in the PCR. Produced via immunoSEQ multiplex PCR; TCRdb's table is partial and in-frame only. The table shows roughly 140,000 clones, with about 85% occurring only once. As for this clone: Antigen unknown.

This chain connects TRBV5-5 to TRBJ2-2, with D perhaps TRBD1 (6 bases). This TCR derives from a woman aged 18-29 years in good health and CMV-seronegative. The material sequenced was PBMCs. In nucleotides, the CDR3 is TGTGCCAGCAGCCTTCCCGCAGGGGTTGATGTTCCCGGGGAGCTGTTTTTT. Translation gives CASSLPAGVDVPGELFF.